Described below is a single TCR beta chain sequence and its context. The CDR3 sequence is 16 residues long. With 7 bases clipped from V and 0 bases from J, the junction kept 9 bases outside the gene matches. Germline loops: CDR1 SQVTM, CDR2 ANQGSEA. Profiling relied on immunoSEQ multiplex PCR, and the TCRdb table lists in-frame clones only, not all of them. The data show around 79,000 clones, 65% to 90% seen once. The data derive from a study of OX40 agonist ivuxolimab in advanced cancers. The sample consisted of CD4+ or CD8+ T cells sorted from blood, taken in a trial of the OX40 agonist ivuxolimab. The chain is built from TRBV29-1 and TRBJ2-1, with 10 nucleotides matching TRBD2. This receptor was taken from an adult with an advanced solid tumor such as melanoma, head and neck, liver or kidney cancer. CDR3 protein: CSAPFSGGSSYNEQFF. The CDR3 DNA reads TGCAGCGCCCCTTTTAGCGGGGGGAGCTCCTACAATGAGCAGTTCTTC.